Listed below are T cell receptor beta chains from one sample, sequenced in a study of Graves' ophthalmopathy and Graves' hyperthyroidism. TCRdb passed the multiplex PCR reads through MiXCR, listing each CDR3 protein once. The sample shows hundreds of thousands of distinct CDR3 sequences, approximately 21% of them seen only once. The sequencing input was peripheral blood. Every receptor here comes from a woman younger than 35 with stable Graves' hyperthyroidism. Some clones in this sample may be carry-over from other donors' samples. Both conserved end residues are part of each CDR3.

v_gene | CDR3aa
TRBV20-1 | CSARVGGTRGRNYGYTF
TRBV6-5 | CASSYAGGAKGTQYF
TRBV13 | CASSLRAVKNTEAFF
TRBV6-2/TRBV6-3 | CASAKQGADKTQYF
TRBV7-2 | CASSLARGTGTIGETQYF
TRBV30 | CAWSREYNSPLHF
TRBV6-1 | CASSGGGPLGSNYGYTF
TRBV27 | CASSHLPNQPQHF
TRBV9 | CASSMDPGGDQPQHF
TRBV6-1 | CASSRQGIWETQYF
TRBV12-3/TRBV12-4 | CASSLGTGVTEAFF
TRBV24-1 | CATRQLTGQETQYF
TRBV29-1 | CSALHPGQGGIGTEAFF
TRBV12-3/TRBV12-4 | CASTSGGYEQYF
TRBV3-1 | CASSQGTEAFF
TRBV20-1 | CSAGQGGTGYTF
TRBV6-1 | CASSEVGLAGGETQYF
TRBV6-1 | CASSEGTGEKVTEAFF
TRBV6-1 | CASSEFGVGNQPQHF
TRBV12-3/TRBV12-4 | CASSPRGKGTGELFF
TRBV15 | CATRGQNTGELFF
TRBV5-1 | CASSLDRAYEGYTF
TRBV6-5 | CASVRDGRTYEQYF
TRBV11-3 | CASSLGGQGAHGGYTF
TRBV3-1 | CASSRGGVGKNIQYF
TRBV24-1 | CATSASGTYEQYF
TRBV28 | CASSHRLAGDTGELFF
TRBV2 | CASSVWDRGIYGYTF
TRBV6-1 | CASSEARDASSPLHF
TRBV3-1 | CASSPPPGAHEQYF
TRBV27 | CASSLRERPAYGYTF
TRBV28 | CASSPPGRNYEQYF
TRBV6-5 | CASSPRRGNRETQYF
TRBV2 | CASSGQGLGGYTF
TRBV20-1 | CSARPYDRGNRNEQYF
TRBV20-1 | CSARDPRLDYEQYF